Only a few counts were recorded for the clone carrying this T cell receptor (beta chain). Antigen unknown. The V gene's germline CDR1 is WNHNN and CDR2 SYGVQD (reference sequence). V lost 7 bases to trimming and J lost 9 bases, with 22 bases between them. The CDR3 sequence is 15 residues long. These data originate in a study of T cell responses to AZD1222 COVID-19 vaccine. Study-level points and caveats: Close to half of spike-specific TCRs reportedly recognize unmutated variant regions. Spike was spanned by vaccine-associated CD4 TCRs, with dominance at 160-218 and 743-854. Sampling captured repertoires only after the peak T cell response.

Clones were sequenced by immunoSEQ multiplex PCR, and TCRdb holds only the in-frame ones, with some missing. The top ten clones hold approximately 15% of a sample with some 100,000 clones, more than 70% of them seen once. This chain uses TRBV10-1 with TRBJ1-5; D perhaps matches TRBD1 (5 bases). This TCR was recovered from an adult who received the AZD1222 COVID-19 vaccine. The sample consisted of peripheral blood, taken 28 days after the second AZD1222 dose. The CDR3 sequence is CASTLPGRSLGPQHF. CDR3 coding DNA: TGCGCCAGCACACTCCCGGGACGCTCGTTGGGGCCCCAGCATTTT.